This T cell receptor beta chain was sequenced for a study of brain T cells in children with intractable seizures. Produced via immunoSEQ multiplex PCR; TCRdb's table is partial and in-frame only. The sample gives about 20,000 clones, roughly 94% of which show up once; roughly 6.7% is in the top ten. Before surgery, patients took at least one anti-epileptic drug. This clone was counted once. CDR1 is SGHDT, CDR2 YYEEEE, per germline. V gave up 5 bases and J gave up 0 bases; unmatched junction bases: 6. This CDR3 comprises 16 residues. This clonotype originated in a boy aged 10-17 years with focal cortical dysplasia and intractable seizures. The sample consisted of peripheral blood, taken at surgery. V gene TRBV5-6 combines with J gene TRBJ2-3, with 10 bases lining up with TRBD2. The CDR3 reads CASSLGLAASTDTQYF. Here the CDR3 DNA reads TGTGCCAGCAGTCTTGGACTAGCGGCTAGCACAGATACGCAGTATTTT.